The 22 T cell receptor beta chains below come from one sample, sequenced in a study of CD4+ T cells in melanoma. Some clones are missing from TCRdb's copy, which holds only in-frame ones; the method was immunoSEQ multiplex PCR. There are around 110,000 clones in the sample; over 80% occur only once, and roughly 3.5% lies in the top ten. Source material: peripheral blood. These receptors originate from a human donor with melanoma.

This clone was observed a handful of times. The rearrangement uses TRBV18 and TRBJ1-3; D gene uncertain. The germline V gene encodes CDR1 KGHSH and CDR2 LQKENI. Trimming took 3 bases from V and 2 from J, leaving 11 bases between them. CDR3 size: 15 residues. The CDR3 nucleotides are TGTGCCAGCTCACCCCCTGACTTCGCTGGAAACACCATATATTTT. Amino acid sequence: CASSPPDFAGNTIYF.

CDR3 sequence (DNA): TGTGCCAGCAGCTTGGCACAAGGTTGGGGGACGAACACTGAAGCTTTCTTT. Protein product: CASSLAQGWGTNTEAFF. The chain couples TRBV5-4 to TRBJ1-1; TRBD1 might be the D (5 bases). Germline-derived CDR1 and CDR2 are SGHNT and YYREEE (reference sequence). The CDR3 totals 17 residues. V lost 0 bases and J 1 base, leaving 16 bases between the germline ends.

This rearrangement joins TRBV7-8 to TRBJ1-1; D not certain. The CDR3 sequence is 14 residues long. From germline, CDR1 is SGHVS and CDR2 FQNEAQ. The germline V and J ends were trimmed by 5 bases and 1 base, with 11 bases remaining between them. CDR3 coding DNA: TGTGCCAGCAGCCGTATGGTGGGGAACACTGAAGCTTTCTTT. Translation gives CASSRMVGNTEAFF.

V and J are TRBV27 and TRBJ2-5, with D unresolved. The germline gives CDR1 MNHEY, CDR2 SMNVEV (reference sequence). V lost 6 bases, J lost 5 bases, and 13 bases lay in between. CDR3 size: 13 residues. The CDR3 loop reads CASRGGKGETQYF. The CDR3 nucleotides read TGTGCCAGCAGGGGTGGGAAAGGGGAGACCCAGTACTTC.

This clone came up once. The chain links TRBV19 to TRBJ1-4; 8 nucleotides line up with TRBD1. Germline lookup yields CDR1 LNHDA and CDR2 SQIVND (reference sequence). CDR3 length: 14 residues. J gave up 7 bases and V 6 bases, and 7 bases lay outside the gene matches. CDR3 protein: CASSIPGQVEKLFF. CDR3 nucleotides: TGTGCCAGTAGCATACCGGGACAGGTTGAAAAACTGTTTTTT.

The rearrangement links TRBV5-6 to TRBJ2-5; D not resolved. Germline V lookup: CDR1 SGHDT, CDR2 YYEEEE. The CDR3 loop spans 16 amino acids. Trimming left V 3 bases short and J 1 base short, with 16 bases between. The CDR3 DNA is TGTGCCAGCAGCTCGAGTGGGGAAAAGGGCCAAGAGACCCAGTACTTC. This sequence encodes CASSSSGEKGQETQYF.

This chain uses TRBV10-3 with TRBJ1-2, with 8 bases that match TRBD1. J lost 5 bases, V lost 3 bases, and 8 bases had no gene match. Germline loops: CDR1 ENHRY, CDR2 SYGVKD. CDR3 size: 15 residues. CDR3 region: CAISDQGARGYGYTF. CDR3 bases: TGTGCCATCAGTGATCAGGGGGCCAGGGGGTATGGCTACACCTTC.

V is TRBV29-1 and J is TRBJ2-7, with 7 bases that match TRBD1. Per the germline V gene, CDR1 is SQVTM and CDR2 is ANQGSEA. The CDR3 is made up of 15 amino acids. Unmatched junction bases numbered 8, after V lost 2 bases and J lost 1 base. The CDR3 spells CSVENRDSGSYEQYF. For the CDR3, the DNA is TGCAGCGTTGAAAACCGGGACAGCGGATCCTACGAGCAGTACTTC.

The gene calls are TRBV5-1 and TRBJ2-7; 12 nucleotides align to TRBD1. V gave up 0 bases and J gave up 7 bases; unmatched junction bases: 5. This CDR3 is 15 amino acids long. Looked up from germline, CDR1 is SGHRS and CDR2 is YFSETQ. In nucleotides, the CDR3 is TGCGCCAGCAGCTTGGAGGGACAGGGGGCGGGAGAGCAGTACTTC. Protein sequence: CASSLEGQGAGEQYF.

This clone came up once. This chain connects TRBV7-6 to TRBJ2-1, with a weak D call TRBD2 (6 bases). The CDR3 is 14 residues long. Germline V gives CDR1 SGHVS, CDR2 FNYEAQ. The V end was cut by 5 bases, the J end by 6 bases, with 14 bases between. CDR3 in amino acids: CASSPPRGTNEQFF. The CDR3 DNA is TGTGCCAGCAGCCCGCCTCGGGGGACCAATGAGCAGTTCTTC.

This chain connects TRBV19 to TRBJ2-7, with D unresolved. Trimming took 6 bases from V and 2 from J, leaving 14 bases between them. From germline, CDR1 is LNHDA and CDR2 SQIVND (reference sequence). The CDR3 sequence is 14 residues long. The CDR3 region has the DNA TGTGCCAGTAGCCCTAGTACCGATACCTACGAGCAGTACTTC. This codes for CASSPSTDTYEQYF. Based on the CDR3 plus reference TRBV19 and TRBJ2-7, the full variable domain is DGGITQSPKYLFRKEGQNVTLSCEQNLNHDAMYWYRQDPGQGLRLIYYSQIVNDFQKGDIAEGYSVSREKKESFPLTVTSAQKNPTAFYLCASSPSTDTYEQYFGPGTRLTVT.

The chain combines TRBV9 with TRBJ1-1; D is uncertain. Trimming removed 6 bases from V and 3 bases from J, with 18 bases in between. Germline V gene sequence: CDR1 SGDLS, CDR2 YYNGEE. This CDR3 is 15 amino acids long. The CDR3 DNA reads TGTGCCAGCACCTCCGAGCCAGGCAGCTACACTGAAGCTTTCTTT. It translates to CASTSEPGSYTEAFF.

Written as DNA, the CDR3 is TGTGCCAGCAGCTTGGACGTAGGACAGGGTTACGAGCAGTACTTC. This encodes CASSLDVGQGYEQYF. This chain links TRBV5-4 with TRBJ2-7; 8 nucleotides line up with TRBD1. The CDR3 has 15 amino acids. Germline V lookup: CDR1 SGHNT, CDR2 YYREEE (reference sequence). V lost 0 bases to trimming and J lost 4 bases; unmatched junction nucleotides: 6.

This clone was seen only once. The chain is built from TRBV7-3 and TRBJ2-5; D remains unclear. From germline, CDR1 is SGHTA and CDR2 FQGTGA. The CDR3 has 16 residues. V was clipped by 1 base and J by 4 bases, with 16 bases between them. Here the CDR3 DNA reads TGTGCCAGCAGCTTAAGGGGTAGGGTGAATGGAGAGACCCAGTACTTC. This translates into CASSLRGRVNGETQYF.

This rearrangement joins TRBV10-2 to TRBJ2-3; 11 nucleotides line up with TRBD2. With V trimmed by 6 bases and J by 5 bases, 4 bases remained unmatched. From germline, CDR1 is WSHSY and CDR2 SAAADI. The CDR3 is made up of 14 amino acids. In nucleotides, the CDR3 is TGCGCCAGCAGACTAGCGGGAGCGGAAGATACGCAGTATTTT. This translates into CASRLAGAEDTQYF.

The chain joins TRBV19 to TRBJ2-1; tentatively, D is TRBD1 or TRBD2 (5 bases each). Germline lookup yields CDR1 LNHDA and CDR2 SQIVND (reference sequence). The CDR3 is 13 residues long. V dropped 3 bases and J dropped 9 bases, with 12 bases sitting between them. CDR3 bases: TGTGCCAGTAGTATTACTAGGGGTATTGAGCAGTTCTTC. Encoded protein: CASSITRGIEQFF. The whole variable domain, filled in from reference TRBV19 and TRBJ2-1, reads DGGITQSPKYLFRKEGQNVTLSCEQNLNHDAMYWYRQDPGQGLRLIYYSQIVNDFQKGDIAEGYSVSREKKESFPLTVTSAQKNPTAFYLCASSITRGIEQFFGPGTRLTVL.

The chain couples TRBV28 to TRBJ1-4; 8 bases are shared with TRBD1. The junction had 3 bases not matched to a gene; V was cut back by 7 bases and J by 11 bases. This CDR3 region has 11 residues. CDR1 MDHEN and CDR2 SYDVKM come from the germline V gene. Written as DNA, the CDR3 is TGTGCCAGCATTCGACAGGGGAAACTGTTTTTT. Protein sequence: CASIRQGKLFF.

The chain joins TRBV27 to TRBJ2-2; possibly TRBD2 for D (6 bases). Trimming removed 5 bases from V and 3 bases from J, with 25 bases in between. Germline lookup yields CDR1 MNHEY and CDR2 SMNVEV (reference sequence). The CDR3 runs 19 residues. CDR3 in amino acids: CASSHFGTSLRVDTGELFF. The CDR3 nucleotides are TGTGCCAGCAGTCATTTCGGGACTTCCCTCCGGGTCGACACCGGGGAGCTGTTTTTT.

This clone appeared once. J is TRBJ2-4 and V is TRBV5-8; D not resolved. V gave up 5 bases and J gave up 8 bases, with 11 bases separating them. The germline gives CDR1 SGHTS, CDR2 YDEGEE. The CDR3 length is 12 residues. The CDR3 loop is CASSYAPDIQYF. The DNA for the CDR3 is TGTGCCAGCAGTTACGCCCCGGACATTCAGTACTTC.

The chain uses TRBV11-3 and TRBJ2-5, with unresolved D. Germline values: CDR1 SGHNT, CDR2 YENEEA. This CDR3 spans 15 amino acids. V was pared by 1 base and J by 3 bases, with 12 bases between. For the CDR3, the DNA is TGTGCCAGCAGCTTAGGAGGATACTTCGAAGAGACCCAGTACTTC. This sequence encodes CASSLGGYFEETQYF.

The chain recombines TRBV7-9 with TRBJ1-1, with no clear D. Germline V CDR1 and CDR2: SEHNR, FQNEAQ (reference sequence). V was pared by 4 bases and J by 3 bases, with 6 bases between. The CDR3 is 12 amino acids. As DNA, the CDR3 is TGTGCCAGCAGCTGGCCGGACACTGAAGCTTTCTTT. It encodes CASSWPDTEAFF.

The chain links TRBV5-6 to TRBJ1-6; no clear D. Trimming took off 4 bases at V and 7 bases at J, with 15 bases between the two ends. This CDR3 has 15 amino acids. Germline CDR1 is SGHDT and CDR2 is YYEEEE. The CDR3 DNA is TGTGCCAGCAGCCCCCGTGCATCGGGGAATTCACCCCTCCACTTT. The encoded protein is CASSPRASGNSPLHF.